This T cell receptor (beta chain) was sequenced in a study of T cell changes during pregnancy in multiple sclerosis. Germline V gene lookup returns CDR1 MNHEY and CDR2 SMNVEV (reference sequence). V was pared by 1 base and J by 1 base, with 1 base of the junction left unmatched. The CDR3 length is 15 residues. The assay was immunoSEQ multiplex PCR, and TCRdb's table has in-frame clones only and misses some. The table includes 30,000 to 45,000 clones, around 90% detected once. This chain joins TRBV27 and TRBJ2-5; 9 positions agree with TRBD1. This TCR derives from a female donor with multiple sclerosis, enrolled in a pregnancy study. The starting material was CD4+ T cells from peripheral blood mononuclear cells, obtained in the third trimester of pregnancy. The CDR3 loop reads CASSLLTGGQETQYF. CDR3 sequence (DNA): TGTGCCAGCAGTTTATTGACAGGGGGCCAAGAGACCCAGTACTTC.